These 26 T cell receptor beta chains were all obtained from the same sample, sequenced in a study of OX40 agonist ivuxolimab in advanced cancers. Assay: immunoSEQ multiplex PCR; the TCRdb copy retains only in-frame clones and omits some. Found here are about 14,000 clones, about 75% of them singletons; the top ten hold 35% to 45%. The sample here was CD4+ or CD8+ T cells sorted from blood, taken in a trial of the OX40 agonist ivuxolimab. These receptors originate from an adult with an advanced solid tumor such as melanoma, head and neck, liver or kidney cancer.

This clone was found once. The V call is TRBV19, the J call TRBJ2-1; no definite D call. Looked up from germline, CDR1 is LNHDA and CDR2 is SQIVND (reference sequence). The CDR3 length is 15 residues. V was clipped by 3 bases and J by 0 bases, with 9 bases between them. This chain's CDR3 is CASSIDPSSYNEQFF. For the CDR3, the DNA is TGTGCCAGTAGTATCGACCCCAGCTCCTACAATGAGCAGTTCTTC.

The chain combines TRBV6-1 with TRBJ2-5; 9 bases agree with TRBD2. CDR1 is MNHNS and CDR2 is SASEGT in the germline V gene. V gave up 1 base and J gave up 4 bases; unmatched junction bases: 7. There are 16 residues in the CDR3. The CDR3 reads CASSEEGLAGRETQYF. The CDR3 DNA follows: TGTGCCAGCAGTGAAGAGGGGCTAGCGGGGAGAGAGACCCAGTACTTC.

This chain joins TRBV19 and TRBJ1-2; D gene uncertain. Looked up from germline, CDR1 is LNHDA and CDR2 is SQIVND (reference sequence). V lost 7 bases and J 4 bases, leaving 19 bases between the germline ends. This CDR3 comprises 15 residues. The CDR3 nucleotides are TGTGCCAGTATCCCACAGAACGACCCATCCTATGGCTACACCTTC. It is translated as CASIPQNDPSYGYTF.

V usage is TRBV4-3 and J usage is TRBJ2-3, with D perhaps matching TRBD1 (5 bases). The germline V and J ends were trimmed by 4 bases and 4 bases, with 9 bases remaining between them. CDR3 length: 13 amino acids. Looked up from germline, CDR1 is LGHNA and CDR2 is YSLEER. The CDR3 bases are TGCGCCAGCAGCCGCATCAGGGCAGATACGCAGTATTTT. Protein sequence: CASSRIRADTQYF.

This clone showed up just a few times. The chain is built from TRBV5-6 and TRBJ1-2; the D gene is possibly TRBD1 (5 bases). This CDR3 contains 13 residues. V lost 0 bases to trimming and J lost 8 bases, with 11 bases between them. Germline assignment: CDR1 SGHDT and CDR2 YYEEEE. CDR3 sequence reads: CASSLGQRRGYTF. The CDR3 nucleotides are TGTGCCAGCAGCTTGGGACAGAGAAGAGGCTACACCTTC.

V is TRBV7-3 and J is TRBJ2-7; D is undetermined. Deletions cut 2 bases from V and 0 bases from J, with 11 bases between. CDR3 length: 15 residues. Germline V lookup: CDR1 SGHTA, CDR2 FQGTGA. CDR3: CASSLVAANSYEQYF. The CDR3 nucleotides read TGTGCCAGCAGCTTAGTGGCAGCGAACTCCTACGAGCAGTACTTC.

V and J are TRBV15 and TRBJ2-6; D gene uncertain. CDR3 size: 13 residues. V lost 8 bases, J lost 4 bases, and 9 bases lay in between. CDR1 and CDR2 from the germline V gene are LNHNV and YYDKDF (reference sequence). The CDR3 DNA reads TGTGCCACCGACGACTTAGGGGCCAACGTCCTGACTTTC. Residues: CATDDLGANVLTF.

The chain couples TRBV20-1 to TRBJ2-7; possible D gene TRBD2, 5 bases. Germline V lookup: CDR1 DFQATT, CDR2 SNEGSKA (reference sequence). Trimming pared 6 bases from V and 6 bases from J, leaving 12 bases between. The CDR3 has 11 amino acids. The CDR3 region has the DNA TGCAGTGCCCCTCGGGGTCGCGAGCAGTACTTC. Translation: CSAPRGREQYF.

In DNA form, the CDR3 reads TGTGCCAGTAGTATAGAACTAGCGGACTACAATGAGCAGTTCTTC. It encodes CASSIELADYNEQFF. The chain carries TRBV19 and TRBJ2-1; 8 nucleotides align to TRBD2. The CDR3 contains 15 residues. In germline, CDR1 is LNHDA, CDR2 SQIVND (reference sequence). With V trimmed by 0 bases and J by 3 bases, 1 base remained unmatched.

V usage is TRBV7-6 and J usage is TRBJ2-1; the match to TRBD2 covers 10 bases. This CDR3 comprises 19 residues. Germline trimming cut 1 base from V and 2 bases from J; bases unmatched to any gene: 11. Germline lookup yields CDR1 SGHVS and CDR2 FNYEAQ. The CDR3 loop reads CASSLVEREGHLAYNEQFF. DNA of the CDR3: TGTGCCAGCAGCTTAGTCGAGCGGGAGGGCCATTTGGCCTACAATGAGCAGTTCTTC.

Regarding this clone: At one boundary the junction diverges from the germline segment, which might be a read error. The chain uses TRBV28 and TRBJ1-2; D is possibly TRBD1 (5 bases). Per the germline V gene, CDR1 is MDHEN and CDR2 is SYDVKM. CDR3 length: 11 amino acids. CDR3 nucleotides: TGTGCCGGCAGGGATGGGTATGGCTACACCTTC. Translated, it gives CAGRDGYGYTF.

This chain's CDR3 is CASRVPGGPYGYTF. The CDR3 DNA follows: TGTGCCAGTAGGGTCCCAGGGGGACCCTATGGCTACACCTTC. This sequence joins TRBV19 and TRBJ1-2; TRBD1 matches 7 bases. The CDR3 extends over 14 amino acids. V was clipped by 6 bases and J by 4 bases; unmatched bases: 8. The germline V gene has CDR1 LNHDA and CDR2 SQIVND (reference sequence).

This chain connects TRBV10-2 to TRBJ1-4; 8 bases match TRBD1. With V trimmed by 5 bases and J by 8 bases, 4 bases remained unmatched. This CDR3 has 13 amino acids. Germline V lookup: CDR1 WSHSY, CDR2 SAAADI. The CDR3 bases are TGCGCCAGCAGTCAGGGGGCTCGGGAAAAACTGTTTTTT. Translated, it gives CASSQGAREKLFF.

CDR3 bases: TGTGCCAGCAGCGGGACAGATTTAAGCTCCTATAATTCACCCCTCCACTTT. It yields the protein CASSGTDLSSYNSPLHF. The chain is built from TRBV9 and TRBJ1-6; perhaps TRBD1 as D (6 bases). V lost 3 bases to trimming and J lost 0 bases, with 13 bases between them. Germline CDR1 reads SGDLS; CDR2 reads YYNGEE. This CDR3 has 17 residues. The full variable domain, rest sourced from reference TRBV9 and TRBJ1-6, is DSGVTQTPKHLITATGQRVTLRCSPRSGDLSVYWYQQSLDQGLQFLIQYYNGEERAKGNILERFSAQQFPDLHSELNLSSLELGDSALYFCASSGTDLSSYNSPLHFGNGTRLTVT.

CDR3 protein: CSVVSLSNTGELFF. The CDR3 DNA reads TGCAGCGTTGTGAGCCTCTCGAACACCGGGGAGCTGTTTTTT. The rearrangement links TRBV29-1 to TRBJ2-2; D call uncertain. The CDR3 sequence is 14 residues long. Germline-derived CDR1 and CDR2 are SQVTM and ANQGSEA. Between the trimmed V and J ends, which lost 4 bases and 0 bases, there was a span of 9 bases.

The chain links TRBV15 to TRBJ2-7; 7 nucleotides agree with TRBD1. Germline V gene sequence: CDR1 LNHNV, CDR2 YYDKDF (reference sequence). Trimming removed 6 bases from V and 2 bases from J; junction bases left unmatched: 7. This CDR3 comprises 14 residues. The CDR3 nucleotides are TGTGCCACCAGTGGGGAACAGGGGCCCTACGAGCAGTACTTC. Translating it yields CATSGEQGPYEQYF.

J is TRBJ2-5 and V is TRBV6-5; TRBD2 aligns across 10 bases. Trimming at V came to 6 bases and at J to 5 bases, leaving 9 bases not matched to a gene. CDR1 is MNHEY and CDR2 is SVGAGI in the germline V gene. The CDR3 spans 15 residues. Here the CDR3 reads CASRTAGGRRETQYF. DNA for the CDR3: TGTGCCAGCAGGACAGCGGGAGGGAGAAGGGAGACCCAGTACTTC.

In this sample, this clone turned up once. J is TRBJ1-2 and V is TRBV27; 8 positions match TRBD1. The CDR3 runs to 14 residues. Germline loops: CDR1 MNHEY, CDR2 SMNVEV (reference sequence). Germline trimming cut 3 bases from V and 7 bases from J; bases unmatched to any gene: 7. The CDR3 spells CASSFGQGAIGYTF. CDR3 nucleotide sequence: TGTGCCAGCAGTTTCGGCCAGGGGGCGATTGGCTACACCTTC.

The V call is TRBV15, the J call TRBJ2-7, with D uncertain. Trimming shortened V by 5 bases and J by 3 bases, and 14 bases separated the two germline ends. CDR1 is LNHNV and CDR2 is YYDKDF in the germline V gene (reference sequence). This CDR3 spans 14 amino acids. CDR3 nucleotides: TGTGCCACCAGCGACCGGGCTCAAAGCTACGAGCAGTACTTC. It yields the protein CATSDRAQSYEQYF. The full variable domain, with the rest looked up from reference TRBV15 and TRBJ2-7, is DAMVIQNPRYQVTQFGKPVTLSCSQTLNHNVMYWYQQKSSQAPKLLFHYYDKDFNNEADTPDNFQSRRPNTSFCFLDIRSPGLGDTAMYLCATSDRAQSYEQYFGPGTRLTVT.

The gene calls are TRBV27 and TRBJ2-3, with D possibly being TRBD2 (5 bases). Per germline, CDR1 MNHEY and CDR2 SMNVEV (reference sequence). Trimming pared 4 bases from V and 1 base from J, leaving 15 bases between. The CDR3 is made up of 16 amino acids. CDR3 sequence (DNA): TGTGCCAGCAGTTCCTCTAGCTACTCTGGCACAGATACGCAGTATTTT. Its protein product is CASSSSSYSGTDTQYF.

The J gene is TRBJ1-5, the V gene TRBV19; D perhaps matches TRBD1 (6 bases). Germline values: CDR1 LNHDA, CDR2 SQIVND (reference sequence). This CDR3 is built from 16 residues. Deletions cut 5 bases from V and 5 bases from J, with 19 bases between. The CDR3 sequence: CASSPSQSEGDQPQHF. In DNA form, the CDR3 reads TGTGCCAGTAGTCCTTCTCAAAGCGAGGGGGATCAGCCCCAGCATTTT.

The V call is TRBV4-3, the J call TRBJ2-7; no firm D call. This CDR3 spans 13 amino acids. Germline CDR1 LGHNA, CDR2 YSLEER. V dropped 0 bases and J dropped 1 base, with 4 bases sitting between them. CDR3 DNA: TGCGCCAGCAGCCAAGATGGGTCCTACGAGCAGTACTTC. This encodes CASSQDGSYEQYF.

V usage is TRBV6-5 and J usage is TRBJ1-1; 10 bases are shared with TRBD1. This CDR3 comprises 14 residues. The germline V gene encodes CDR1 MNHEY and CDR2 SVGAGI. J was trimmed by 7 bases and V by 0 bases; bases with no gene match: 2. The CDR3 DNA reads as TGTGCCAGCAGTTACTCGGGGGACAGGGGTGAAGCTTTCTTT. This sequence encodes CASSYSGDRGEAFF.

V gene TRBV5-8 combines with J gene TRBJ2-7; 12 bases fit TRBD2. Germline V gives CDR1 SGHTS, CDR2 YDEGEE. The CDR3 loop spans 15 amino acids. Losses at the gene ends were 4 bases for V and 3 bases for J; bases not matched to a gene: 5. CDR3 nucleotide sequence: TGTGCCAGCAGCCCCGGACTAGCGGGATACTACGAGCAGTACTTC. Its translation is CASSPGLAGYYEQYF. The whole variable domain, filled in from reference TRBV5-8 and TRBJ2-7, reads EAGVTQSPTHLIKTRGQQATLRCSPISGHTSVYWYQQALGLGLQFLLWYDEGEERNRGNFPPRFSGRQFPNYSSELNVNALELEDSALYLCASSPGLAGYYEQYFGPGTRLTVT.

This chain joins TRBV9 and TRBJ2-1; D remains ambiguous. The germline V and J ends were trimmed by 0 bases and 0 bases, with 7 bases remaining between them. Germline CDR1 reads SGDLS; CDR2 reads YYNGEE. CDR3 length: 15 residues. This CDR3 reads CASSVGWGSYNEQFF. DNA for the CDR3: TGTGCCAGCAGCGTAGGGTGGGGCTCCTACAATGAGCAGTTCTTC.

This clone was seen a few times. The chain recombines TRBV6-5 with TRBJ1-2, with 7 nucleotides matching TRBD1. Germline CDR1 is MNHEY and CDR2 is SVGAGI. This CDR3 region has 15 residues. Trimming cost V 7 bases and J 8 bases; bases outside gene matches: 16. In DNA, the CDR3 is TGTGCCAGCACCCTATGGGAGGGGGCGCGTGAAGGCTACACCTTC. Its protein is CASTLWEGAREGYTF.